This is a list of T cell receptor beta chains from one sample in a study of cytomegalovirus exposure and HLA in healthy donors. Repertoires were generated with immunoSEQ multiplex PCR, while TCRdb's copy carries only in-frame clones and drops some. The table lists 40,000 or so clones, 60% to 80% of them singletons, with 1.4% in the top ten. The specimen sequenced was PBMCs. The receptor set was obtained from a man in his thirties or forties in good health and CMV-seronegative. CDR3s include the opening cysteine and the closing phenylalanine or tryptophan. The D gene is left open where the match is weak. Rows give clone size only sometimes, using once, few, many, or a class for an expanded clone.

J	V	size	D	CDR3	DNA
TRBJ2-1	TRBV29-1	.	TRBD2	CSVWLRRTPGLAGGGPSSYNEQFF	TGCAGCGTTTGGTTGCGGAGAACTCCGGGACTAGCGGGAGGAGGCCCTAGCTCCTACAATGAGCAGTTCTTC
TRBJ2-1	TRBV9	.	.	CASSVDSRDNEQFF	TGTGCCAGCAGCGTAGATTCCCGGGACAATGAGCAGTTCTTC
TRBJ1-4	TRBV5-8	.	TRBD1	CASSLRQGTNEKLFF	TGTGCCAGCAGCTTAAGACAGGGAACTAATGAAAAACTGTTTTTT
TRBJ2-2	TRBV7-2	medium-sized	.	CASSFSQGGAGELFF	TGTGCCAGCAGCTTCTCCCAGGGGGGAGCCGGGGAGCTGTTTTTT
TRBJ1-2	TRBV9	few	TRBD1	CASSAGQGDYGYTF	TGTGCCAGCAGCGCCGGACAGGGCGACTATGGCTACACCTTC
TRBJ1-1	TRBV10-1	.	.	CASSDRGAGDTEAFF	TGCGCCAGCAGTGATCGGGGGGCCGGGGACACTGAAGCTTTCTTT
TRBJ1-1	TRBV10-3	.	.	CAIRDSMNTEAFF	TGTGCCATCAGGGACAGCATGAACACTGAAGCTTTCTTT
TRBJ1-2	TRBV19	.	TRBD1	CASSRDRSYGYTF	TGTGCCAGTAGTAGGGACAGGAGCTATGGCTACACCTTC
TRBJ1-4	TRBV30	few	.	CAWSLTRFNEKLFF	TGTGCCTGGAGTCTGACAAGATTTAATGAAAAACTGTTTTTT
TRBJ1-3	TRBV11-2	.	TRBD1	CASSFTGENTIYF	TGTGCCAGCAGCTTTACAGGGGAAAACACCATATATTTT
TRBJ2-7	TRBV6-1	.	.	CASSEAPTNQVSTVYEQYF	TGTGCCAGCAGTGAAGCCCCCACTAACCAAGTATCCACTGTGTACGAGCAGTACTTC
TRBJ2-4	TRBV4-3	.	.	CASSQGFFSKNIQYF	TGCGCCAGCAGCCAAGGGTTCTTCAGCAAAAACATTCAGTACTTC
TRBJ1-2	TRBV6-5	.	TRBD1	CASSTTRTGWWGYTF	TGTGCCAGCAGTACGACCCGGACAGGCTGGTGGGGCTACACCTTC
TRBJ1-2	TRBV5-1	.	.	CASSTTSNYGYTF	TGCGCCAGCAGCACGACATCTAACTATGGCTACACCTTC
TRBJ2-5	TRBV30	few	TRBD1	CAWRTGGSKETQYF	TGTGCCTGGAGAACAGGGGGATCGAAAGAGACCCAGTACTTC
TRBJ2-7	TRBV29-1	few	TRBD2	CSVAVSGLPSYEQYF	TGCAGCGTTGCTGTTAGCGGGCTACCCTCCTACGAGCAGTACTTC
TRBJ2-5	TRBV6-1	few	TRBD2	CASSEFVSASGFQETQYF	TGTGCCAGCAGTGAATTTGTGTCGGCTAGCGGGTTTCAAGAGACCCAGTACTTC
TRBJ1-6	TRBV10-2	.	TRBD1	CASSGQGLKSPLHF	TGCGCCAGCAGTGGACAGGGTCTCAAGTCACCCCTCCACTTT
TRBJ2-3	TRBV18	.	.	CASSPLLDSTDTQYF	TGTGCCAGCTCACCATTACTAGATAGCACAGATACGCAGTATTTT
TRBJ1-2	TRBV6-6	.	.	CASSYSPGSRGYTF	TGTGCCAGCAGTTACTCGCCGGGGTCTCGCGGCTACACCTTC
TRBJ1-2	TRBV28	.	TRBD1	CASSRAGGRGYTF	TGTGCCAGCAGTCGGGCAGGGGGCCGGGGCTACACCTTC
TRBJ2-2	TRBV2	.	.	CASRWSLNTGELFF	TGTGCCAGCAGGTGGAGCCTGAACACCGGGGAGCTGTTTTTT
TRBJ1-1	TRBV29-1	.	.	CSVAADGGGTEAFF	TGCAGCGTTGCAGCGGATGGGGGAGGTACTGAAGCTTTCTTT
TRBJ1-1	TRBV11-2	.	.	CASSLAGGVTTEAFF	TGTGCCAGCAGCTTAGCTGGGGGGGTGACCACTGAAGCTTTCTTT
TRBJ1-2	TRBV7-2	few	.	CASSLSGRAGFSHGYTF	TGTGCCAGCAGCTTATCGGGGAGGGCAGGGTTCAGTCATGGCTACACCTTC
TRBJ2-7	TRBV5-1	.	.	CASISTNYEQYF	TGCGCCAGCATCTCCACAAACTACGAGCAGTACTTC
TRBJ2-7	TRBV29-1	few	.	CSVVEPTLEQYF	TGCAGCGTTGTGGAGCCAACTCTCGAGCAGTACTTC
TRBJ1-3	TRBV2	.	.	CASRDNSGNTIYF	TGTGCCAGCAGAGACAACTCTGGAAACACCATATATTTT
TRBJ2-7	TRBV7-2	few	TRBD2	CASSESGTRSYEQYF	TGTGCCAGCAGCGAGAGCGGGACCCGCTCCTACGAGCAGTACTTC
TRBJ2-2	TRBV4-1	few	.	CASSQGHFLDTGELFF	TGCGCCAGCAGCCAAGGACATTTTTTGGACACCGGGGAGCTGTTTTTT
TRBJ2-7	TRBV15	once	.	CATSRELGGSYEQYF	TGTGCCACCAGCAGAGAACTAGGGGGCTCCTACGAGCAGTACTTC
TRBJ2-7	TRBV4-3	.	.	CASSQVYGASYEQYF	TGCGCCAGCAGCCAAGTTTATGGGGCCTCCTACGAGCAGTACTTC
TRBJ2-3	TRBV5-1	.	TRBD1	CASSPTGSTDTQYF	TGCGCCAGCAGCCCGACAGGGAGCACAGATACGCAGTATTTT
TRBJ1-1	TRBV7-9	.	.	CSSSFQGSHTEAFF	TGTTCCAGCAGCTTCCAGGGTTCCCACACTGAAGCTTTCTTT
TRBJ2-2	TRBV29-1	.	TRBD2	CSVRPSGSTGELFF	TGCAGCGTTAGACCTAGCGGGAGCACCGGGGAGCTGTTTTTT
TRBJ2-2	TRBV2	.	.	CASSEQGGNTGELFF	TGTGCCAGCAGTGAGCAGGGCGGGAACACCGGGGAGCTGTTTTTT
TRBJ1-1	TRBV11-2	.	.	CASSRQGTTFAEAFF	TGTGCCAGCAGCCGGCAAGGGACAACATTCGCTGAAGCTTTCTTT
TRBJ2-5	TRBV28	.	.	CASSLLGETQYF	TGTGCCAGCAGCCTACTCGGGGAGACCCAGTACTTC
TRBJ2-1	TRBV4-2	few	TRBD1	CASSQETGGWYNEQFF	TGTGCCAGCAGCCAAGAGACAGGGGGCTGGTACAATGAGCAGTTCTTC
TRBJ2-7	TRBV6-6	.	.	CASYSGITHEQYF	TGTGCCAGCTACTCGGGGATAACCCACGAGCAGTACTTC
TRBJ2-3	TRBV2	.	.	CASSPQTRTDTQYF	TGTGCCAGCAGCCCACAAACCCGCACAGATACGCAGTATTTT
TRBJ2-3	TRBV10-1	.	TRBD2	CASSENAGGRDTQYF	TGCGCCAGCAGTGAGAACGCGGGAGGTAGGGATACGCAGTATTTT
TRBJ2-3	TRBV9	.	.	CASGEGVDTQYF	TGTGCCAGTGGAGAAGGTGTAGATACGCAGTATTTT
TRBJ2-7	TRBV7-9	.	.	CASRQDGYEQYF	TGTGCCAGCAGACAGGACGGCTACGAGCAGTACTTC
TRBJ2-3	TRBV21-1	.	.	CASSNWASRISTDTQYF	TGTGCCAGCAGCAATTGGGCTAGCAGGATCAGCACAGATACGCAGTATTTT
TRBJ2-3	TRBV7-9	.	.	CASSLGALQYF	TGTGCCAGCAGTTTAGGAGCCCTCCAGTATTTT
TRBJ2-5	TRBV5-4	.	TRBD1	CASSSGTASQETQYF	TGTGCCAGCAGCTCTGGGACAGCGTCACAAGAGACCCAGTACTTC
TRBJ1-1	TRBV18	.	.	CASSLADSSNTEAFF	TGTGCCAGCTCACTCGCGGACTCATCGAACACTGAAGCTTTCTTT
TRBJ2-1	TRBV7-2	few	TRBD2	CASSSAPSGSSYNEQFF	TGTGCCAGCAGCTCCGCACCTAGCGGGAGCTCCTACAATGAGCAGTTCTTC
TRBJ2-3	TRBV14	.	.	CASSHQRAEDTQYF	TGTGCCAGCAGCCACCAACGAGCGGAAGATACGCAGTATTTT
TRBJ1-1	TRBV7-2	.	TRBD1	CASSLSDRSKNTEAFF	TGTGCCAGCAGCTTATCGGACAGGTCCAAGAACACTGAAGCTTTCTTT
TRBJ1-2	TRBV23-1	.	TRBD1	CASSQLYRLNDRENYGYTF	TGCGCCAGCAGTCAACTCTACCGACTTAACGACAGGGAGAACTATGGCTACACCTTC
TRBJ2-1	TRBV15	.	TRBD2	CATSKVAGGGPDEQFF	TGTGCCACCAGCAAAGTAGCGGGAGGGGGTCCGGATGAGCAGTTCTTC
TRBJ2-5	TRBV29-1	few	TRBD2	CSVEGTSGRESRETQYF	TGCAGCGTTGAAGGGACTAGCGGGAGAGAATCGAGAGAGACCCAGTACTTC